These 11 T cell receptor beta chains were all obtained from the same sample, sequenced in a study of blood T cell repertoires in COVID-19. Repertoires were generated with immunoSEQ multiplex PCR, while TCRdb's copy carries only in-frame clones and drops some. The sample contains about 180,000 clones, approximately 85% of which appear only once. Input material: PBMCs or T cells enriched from blood (not recorded which). These receptors came from a man between 40 and 49 years old who had recovered from COVID-19.

The chain recombines TRBV19 with TRBJ1-1, with 8 bases lining up with TRBD1. Germline lookup yields CDR1 LNHDA and CDR2 SQIVND (reference sequence). Losses at the gene ends were 8 bases for V and 4 bases for J; bases not matched to a gene: 12. This CDR3 region has 15 residues. The CDR3 loop is CASRSAGGGGTEAFF. CDR3 coding DNA: TGTGCCAGTCGGTCGGCAGGGGGCGGGGGCACTGAAGCTTTCTTT.

This clone was picked up one time. The chain uses TRBV19 and TRBJ1-6; 9 bases are shared with TRBD1. V lost 5 bases to trimming and J lost 7 bases; unmatched junction nucleotides: 6. The germline V gene has CDR1 LNHDA and CDR2 SQIVND (reference sequence). This CDR3 spans 15 amino acids. The CDR3 DNA sequence: TGTGCCAGTAGTGTACAGGGGGCTGGGAATTCACCCCTCCACTTT. Its protein is CASSVQGAGNSPLHF.

The CDR3 spells CASSLDEWSTENYGYTF. CDR3 DNA sequence: TGTGCCAGCAGCTTAGATGAGTGGAGCACCGAGAACTATGGCTACACCTTC. J is TRBJ1-2 and V is TRBV11-2; D remains ambiguous. Trimming removed 0 bases at V and 2 bases at J, with 16 bases between. The CDR3 spans 17 residues. Germline CDR1 reads SGHAT; CDR2 reads FQNNGV.

Details on this clone: The same CDR3 also results from other DNA sequences found in this sample. The chain combines TRBV9 with TRBJ1-2; D is perhaps TRBD1 (5 bases). V lost 0 bases to trimming and J lost 4 bases, with 7 bases between them. Germline V gene data show CDR1 as SGDLS and CDR2 as YYNGEE. CDR3 length: 13 residues. The CDR3 DNA sequence: TGTGCCAGCAGCGTAGGCCAGGGCTATGGCTACACCTTC. As protein: CASSVGQGYGYTF. Full variable domain (remainder filled in from reference TRBV9 and TRBJ1-2): DSGVTQTPKHLITATGQRVTLRCSPRSGDLSVYWYQQSLDQGLQFLIQYYNGEERAKGNILERFSAQQFPDLHSELNLSSLELGDSALYFCASSVGQGYGYTFGSGTRLTVV.

The chain carries TRBV2 and TRBJ2-7, with D possibly being TRBD2 (5 bases). V was cut by 2 bases and J by 6 bases, with 17 bases left in between. There are 15 residues in the CDR3. CDR1 is SNHLY and CDR2 is FYNNEI in the germline V gene. CDR3 DNA sequence: TGTGCCAGCAGTGAATTGGTGGGAGACGAAGGCGAGCAGTACTTC. It yields the protein CASSELVGDEGEQYF.

The gene calls are TRBV28 and TRBJ1-2; 10 nucleotides align to TRBD1. With 7 bases clipped from V and 4 bases from J, the junction kept 6 bases outside the gene matches. The length of the CDR3 is 14 residues. Germline V CDR1 and CDR2: MDHEN, SYDVKM. Here the CDR3 DNA reads TGTGCCAGCACCCTGGGACAGGGGTTCTATGGCTACACCTTC. Amino acid sequence: CASTLGQGFYGYTF.

This chain joins TRBV9 and TRBJ1-2; D might be TRBD1 (6 bases). Germline CDR1 SGDLS, CDR2 YYNGEE. The CDR3 contains 13 residues. V dropped 4 bases and J dropped 6 bases, with 13 bases sitting between them. The CDR3 DNA sequence: TGTGCCAGCAGCCCACAGGGTTGGGATGGCTACACCTTC. Its protein product is CASSPQGWDGYTF.

This clone was observed once. This sequence joins TRBV27 and TRBJ2-7, with D maybe TRBD2 (5 bases). V lost 6 bases to trimming and J lost 3 bases, with 12 bases between them. From germline, CDR1 is MNHEY and CDR2 SMNVEV (reference sequence). The CDR3 is 13 amino acids. Here the CDR3 reads CASSDGVGYEQYF. In DNA form, the CDR3 reads TGTGCCAGCAGCGACGGGGTGGGCTACGAGCAGTACTTC.

The V call is TRBV14, the J call TRBJ1-1; 8 nucleotides agree with TRBD1. CDR1 is SGHDN, CDR2 FVKESK, per germline. This CDR3 region has 16 residues. Losses at the gene ends were 1 base for V and 2 bases for J; bases not matched to a gene: 6. CDR3 DNA: TGTGCCAGCAGCCAAGTCCAAGACAGGGGTAACACTGAAGCTTTCTTT. Protein: CASSQVQDRGNTEAFF.

This clone was detected once. The J gene is TRBJ1-1, the V gene TRBV5-5; 7 bases match TRBD1. The CDR3 consists of 14 residues. In germline, CDR1 is SGHKS, CDR2 YYEKEE (reference sequence). J gave up 7 bases and V 6 bases, and 12 bases lay outside the gene matches. The CDR3 bases are TGTGCCAGCAACAGACAGGGCCCCGAGGGTGAAGCTTTCTTT. Its translation: CASNRQGPEGEAFF.

The chain has TRBV30 and TRBJ2-6; D is possibly TRBD1 (5 bases). Looked up from germline, CDR1 is GTSNPN and CDR2 is SVGIG (reference sequence). CDR3 length: 16 residues. Trimming cost V 4 bases and J 4 bases, with 17 bases left between them. For the CDR3, the DNA is TGTGCCTGGATAAGGGTACAGGCGGCCGGGGCCAACGTCCTGACTTTC. This gives the protein CAWIRVQAAGANVLTF.